This TCR beta chain emerged from a study of T cell responses to AZD1222 COVID-19 vaccine. Overall study: Analyses pooled second doses at about 4 or about 12 weeks. General study findings and limits: There were repertoire samples only from the period after the peak T cell response. Only a handful of AZD1222 recipients were seropositive at baseline.

CDR1 and CDR2 from the germline V gene are KGHSH and LQKENI. Trimming removed 2 bases at V and 5 bases at J, with 13 bases between. The CDR3 is 14 amino acids. To note about this clone: Its antigen is not identified.

Using immunoSEQ multiplex PCR, the repertoire was profiled, and TCRdb retains in-frame clones only, with some absent. The table shows approximately 80,000 clones, with about 87% occurring only once. The chain carries TRBV18 and TRBJ2-7; D is possibly TRBD1 (6 bases). This TCR derives from an adult in good health. The sequencing used peripheral blood, collected on day 0 of AZD1222 vaccination. CDR3 sequence (DNA): TGTGCCAGCTCACCAGTTAACAGGGTCCACGAGCAGTACTTC. It yields the protein CASSPVNRVHEQYF.